The clone carrying this T cell receptor beta chain was recorded only once. Its target is not known. The data are from a study of T cell responses to AZD1222 COVID-19 vaccine. Findings and caveats of the study: It was only a handful of AZD1222 recipients who were seropositive at baseline.

Sequencing used immunoSEQ multiplex PCR; TCRdb keeps in-frame clones, though not all of them. The top ten clones hold about 4% of a sample with some 130,000 clones, 84% of them seen once. V lost 4 bases and J 0 bases, leaving 10 bases between the germline ends. The length of the CDR3 is 15 residues. Per germline, CDR1 MNHEY and CDR2 SVGAGI. Sequenced here: peripheral blood, sampled on day 0 of AZD1222 vaccination. The sequence derives from an adult in good health. This chain joins TRBV6-5 and TRBJ1-3; D is undetermined. The CDR3 nucleotides read TGTGCCAGCAGTTTCTCCCCGGGCTCTGGAAACACCATATATTTT. This translates into CASSFSPGSGNTIYF.